This T cell receptor beta chain was documented in a study of blood T cells in healthy people across ages. Findings of the study overall: Older age coincided with a roughly linear decline in TCR beta diversity per million T cells.

Combining a sample-barcoded 5' primer with a J-beta primer mix, a second PCR ran for roughly 7 to 12 cycles. MiXCR, run by TCRdb on the 5' RACE reads, gives a single entry per CDR3 protein. The sample records about 780,000 distinct CDR3 sequences, about half being singletons. In its sample, this clonotype was seen many times. Its antigen is as yet unknown. This receptor was identified in a man older than 75 in good health. The sequenced material came from blood.

DNA for the CDR3: TGCGCCAGCAGCTTACAGGGGGCTGTCGACGAGCAGTACTTC. It is translated as CASSLQGAVDEQYF. The rearrangement joins TRBV5-1 to TRBJ2-7, with TRBD1 matching over 9 bases. V shed 2 bases, J shed 5 bases, and the junction held 5 bases outside the gene matches. Germline V lookup: CDR1 SGHRS, CDR2 YFSETQ. The CDR3 is made up of 14 amino acids.